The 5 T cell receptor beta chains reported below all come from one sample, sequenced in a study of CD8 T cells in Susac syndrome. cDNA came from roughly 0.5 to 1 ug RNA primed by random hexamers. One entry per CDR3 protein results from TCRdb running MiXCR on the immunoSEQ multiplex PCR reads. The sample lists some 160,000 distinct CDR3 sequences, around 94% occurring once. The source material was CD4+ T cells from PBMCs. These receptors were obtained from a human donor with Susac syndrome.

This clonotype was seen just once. The CDR3 bases are TGTGCCAGCAGCCAAGACCCCTCCCCAGAGCAGTACTTC. Encoded protein: CASSQDPSPEQYF. This chain connects TRBV3-1 to TRBJ2-7; D not certain. This CDR3 spans 13 amino acids. Per the germline V gene, CDR1 is LGHDT and CDR2 is YNNKEL (reference sequence). V was cut by 0 bases and J by 7 bases, with 10 bases left in between.

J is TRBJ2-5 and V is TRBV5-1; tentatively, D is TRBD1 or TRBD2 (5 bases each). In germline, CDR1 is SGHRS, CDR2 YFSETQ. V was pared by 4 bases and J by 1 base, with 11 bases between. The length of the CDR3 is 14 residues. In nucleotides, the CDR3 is TGCGCCAGCAGCCACTCAGGGACCCAAGAGACCCAGTACTTC. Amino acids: CASSHSGTQETQYF.

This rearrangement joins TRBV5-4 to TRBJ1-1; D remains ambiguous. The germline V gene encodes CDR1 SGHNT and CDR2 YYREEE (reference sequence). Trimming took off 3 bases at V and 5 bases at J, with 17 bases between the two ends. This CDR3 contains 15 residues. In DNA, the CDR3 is TGTGCCAGCAGCTCTACCCTGCCACGGGAGACTGAAGCTTTCTTT. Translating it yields CASSSTLPRETEAFF. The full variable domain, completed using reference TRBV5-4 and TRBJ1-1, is ETGVTQSPTHLIKTRGQQVTLRCSSQSGHNTVSWYQQALGQGPQFIFQYYREEENGRGNFPPRFSGLQFPNYSSELNVNALELDDSALYLCASSSTLPRETEAFFGQGTRLTVV.

As DNA, the CDR3 is TGCAGTGCTAGTGAGAGCGGAAGGTCGATCTATAATTCACCCCTCCACTTT. Translated, it gives CSASESGRSIYNSPLHF. The chain recombines TRBV20-1 with TRBJ1-6; D gene ambiguous. The CDR3 is made up of 17 amino acids. The V end was cut by 3 bases, the J end by 3 bases, with 18 bases between. Germline assignment: CDR1 DFQATT and CDR2 SNEGSKA (reference sequence).

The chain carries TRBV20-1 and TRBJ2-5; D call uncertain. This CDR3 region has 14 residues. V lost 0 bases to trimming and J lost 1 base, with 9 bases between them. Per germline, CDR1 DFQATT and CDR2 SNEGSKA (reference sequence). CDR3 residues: CSARDTLGQETQYF. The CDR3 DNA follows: TGCAGTGCTAGAGATACCCTGGGCCAAGAGACCCAGTACTTC.